The rows below give T cell receptor beta chains drawn from one sample of a study of CD8 T cells in ankylosing spondylitis. Each CDR3 protein is one row after TCRdb ran MiXCR on the 5' RACE reads. This sample has roughly 180,000 distinct CDR3 sequences, with roughly 10% found just once. Sequencing was performed on blood, either unsorted or a sorted T cell fraction (not recorded which). The receptors here all came from a female donor with ankylosing spondylitis or in good health (not recorded which). The CDR3 runs from the conserved cysteine through the conserved F or W. Each record gives: J gene, V gene, D gene, clone size, CDR3 protein, CDR3 DNA. A D gene is named only where the DNA matches it firmly. Clone size, where shown, is once, few, many, or a class for clones that have expanded.

>TRBJ2-1|TRBV2|NA|NA
CASSPSGGYNEQFF
TGTGCCAGCAGCCCGAGCGGAGGCTACAATGAGCAGTTCTTC
>TRBJ2-7|TRBV9|NA|few
CASSVAGARSYEQYF
TGTGCCAGCAGCGTAGCCGGGGCCCGCTCCTACGAGCAGTACTTC
>TRBJ2-7|TRBV7-9|TRBD2|few
CVTRAGAYEQYF
TGTGTAACGAGAGCGGGAGCCTACGAGCAGTACTTC
>TRBJ2-3|TRBV20-1|NA|few
CSASDGDGTDTQYF
TGCAGTGCTAGCGATGGCGATGGCACAGATACGCAGTATTTT
>TRBJ2-5|TRBV12-3/TRBV12-4|NA|NA
CASSLDRVTQYF
TGTGCCAGCAGTTTAGACAGGGTGACCCAGTACTTC
>TRBJ2-3|TRBV27|NA|few
CASSQGGIADTQYF
TGTGCCAGCAGCCAAGGGGGGATCGCAGATACGCAGTATTTT
>TRBJ1-1|TRBV27|NA|NA
CASSLSRGRTEAFF
TGTGCCAGCAGTTTATCTCGTGGGCGCACTGAAGCTTTCTTT
>TRBJ2-7|TRBV7-9|NA|NA
CASSPDRRSSYEQYF
TGTGCCAGCAGCCCGGACAGACGGAGCTCCTACGAGCAGTACTTC
>TRBJ2-1|TRBV2|TRBD2|many
CASSTPGLAGVGEQFF
TGTGCCAGCAGCACTCCGGGACTAGCGGGAGTAGGTGAGCAGTTCTTC
>TRBJ1-1|TRBV5-6|TRBD1|many
CASSLEQGVWTEAFF
TGTGCCAGCAGCTTGGAACAGGGGGTATGGACTGAAGCTTTCTTT
>TRBJ2-5|TRBV7-2|NA|few
CASRSGYQETQYF
TGTGCCAGCAGGTCCGGGTACCAAGAGACCCAGTACTTC
>TRBJ1-1|TRBV3-1|TRBD1|few
CASSQGQGANNEAFF
TGTGCCAGCAGCCAGGGACAGGGGGCGAACAATGAAGCTTTCTTT
>TRBJ1-2|TRBV29-1|TRBD1|many
CSVNPGTGYGYTF
TGCAGCGTTAATCCCGGGACAGGCTATGGCTACACCTTC
>TRBJ2-2|TRBV7-3|TRBD2|few
CASSMTSGRAANTGELFF
TGTGCCAGCAGCATGACTAGCGGGAGGGCCGCGAACACCGGGGAGCTGTTTTTT
>TRBJ2-1|TRBV20-1|TRBD2|NA
CSARDLLAGSRNEQFF
TGCAGTGCTAGGGATCTGCTAGCGGGAAGTAGGAATGAGCAGTTCTTC
>TRBJ2-1|TRBV27|TRBD2|NA
CASRLAGGYNEQFF
TGTGCCAGCAGACTAGCGGGAGGGTACAATGAGCAGTTCTTC
>TRBJ2-1|TRBV7-9|NA|few
CASSLGWGNQDNEQFF
TGTGCCAGCAGCTTAGGCTGGGGAAACCAAGACAATGAGCAGTTCTTC
>TRBJ2-7|TRBV5-4|TRBD2|few
CASSLNGGLAGYEQYF
TGTGCCAGCAGCTTGAATGGGGGACTAGCGGGCTACGAGCAGTACTTC
>TRBJ2-1|TRBV4-2|NA|NA
CASSPPLRGNEQFF
TGTGCCAGCAGCCCCCCCCTGAGAGGCAATGAGCAGTTCTTC
>TRBJ2-7|TRBV14|NA|many
CASSPPNSYEQYF
TGTGCCAGCAGCCCGCCCAACTCCTACGAGCAGTACTTC
>TRBJ1-5|TRBV12-3/TRBV12-4|NA|many
CASSPEGAQPQHF
TGTGCCAGCAGTCCCGAGGGAGCTCAGCCCCAGCATTTT
>TRBJ1-1|TRBV6-2/TRBV6-3|NA|few
CASSYVLSTEAFF
TGTGCCAGCAGTTACGTTCTTAGCACTGAAGCTTTCTTT
>TRBJ2-7|TRBV20-1|TRBD2|NA
CSARDQIGRDLEQYF
TGCAGTGCTAGAGATCAGATCGGGAGGGATCTCGAGCAGTACTTC
>TRBJ1-1|TRBV19|NA|NA
CAIRPKDWGGTEAFF
TGTGCCATCAGGCCAAAGGACTGGGGAGGAACTGAAGCTTTCTTT
>TRBJ1-5|TRBV27|NA|few
CASSRDRNQPQHF
TGTGCCAGCAGCCGCGACAGAAATCAGCCCCAGCATTTT
>TRBJ1-1|TRBV12-3/TRBV12-4|NA|NA
CASSFDGWNTEAFF
TGTGCCAGCAGTTTCGACGGTTGGAACACTGAAGCTTTCTTT
>TRBJ2-3|TRBV7-2|TRBD2|NA
CASSLGTSTHTDTQYF
TGTGCCAGCAGCCTTGGGACTAGTACCCACACAGATACGCAGTATTTT
>TRBJ2-3|TRBV7-9|NA|few
CASSLAPDSTDTQYF
TGTGCCAGCAGCTTAGCGCCCGACAGCACAGATACGCAGTATTTT
>TRBJ2-2|TRBV12-3/TRBV12-4|NA|many
CASRLSSARTTGELFF
TGTGCCAGCAGACTGTCTTCGGCTCGTACAACCGGGGAGCTGTTTTTT
>TRBJ2-6|TRBV24-1|NA|NA
CAIPTSLSLGLFFVLTF
TGTGCCATACCGACTAGTTTAAGCTTGGGACTCTTTTTCGTCCTGACTTTC
>TRBJ2-7|TRBV30|NA|few
CAWSPDSYEQYF
TGTGCCTGGAGTCCGGACAGCTACGAGCAGTACTTC
>TRBJ2-7|TRBV5-5|TRBD1|NA
CASNDGQGGYEQYF
TGTGCCAGCAACGACGGACAGGGAGGTTACGAGCAGTACTTC
>TRBJ2-7|TRBV19|NA|few
CASSRDGIPYEQYF
TGTGCCAGTAGTAGGGACGGGATTCCCTACGAGCAGTACTTC
>TRBJ2-7|TRBV7-2|NA|many
CASSLVGEQYF
TGTGCCAGCAGCTTAGTGGGCGAGCAGTACTTC
>TRBJ2-7|TRBV10-3|NA|once
CATLGEGYNYELYF
TGTGCCACCCTCGGAGAGGGATATAACTACGAGCTGTACTTC
>TRBJ2-7|TRBV6-1|TRBD2|NA
CASIAGTYEQYF
TGTGCCAGCATAGCGGGGACCTACGAGCAGTACTTC
>TRBJ2-3|TRBV10-3|NA|many
CAISQAGTDTQYF
TGTGCCATCAGCCAGGCTGGCACAGATACGCAGTATTTT
>TRBJ1-2|TRBV7-2|NA|few
CASSLYGGTDGYTF
TGTGCCAGCAGCTTATACGGGGGAACGGATGGCTACACCTTC
>TRBJ2-7|TRBV28|NA|few
CASSFGTPRDEQYF
TGTGCCAGCAGTTTCGGGACTCCAAGGGACGAGCAGTACTTC
>TRBJ2-3|TRBV29-1|TRBD2|NA
CSVNPGTMQYF
TGCAGCGTCAACCCCGGGACTATGCAGTATTTT
>TRBJ1-1|TRBV5-1|NA|few
CASSPWTAADTEAFF
TGCGCCAGCAGCCCCTGGACAGCCGCGGACACTGAAGCTTTCTTT
>TRBJ1-5|TRBV6-2/TRBV6-3|NA|few
CASSYSGDFHQPQHF
TGTGCCAGCAGTTACTCGGGGGACTTTCATCAGCCCCAGCATTTT
>TRBJ1-1|TRBV4-3|NA|few
CASSQEVDGVIGSEAFF
TGCGCCAGCAGCCAAGAGGTCGACGGTGTTATTGGGAGTGAAGCTTTCTTT
>TRBJ2-1|TRBV6-6|NA|few
CASSSTSMYEQFF
TGTGCCAGCAGTTCTACTAGCATGTATGAGCAGTTCTTC
>TRBJ2-4|TRBV12-3/TRBV12-4|TRBD2|many
CASSLTSGSRNIQYF
TGTGCCAGCAGTCTAACTAGCGGGAGTAGGAACATTCAGTACTTC
>TRBJ1-5|TRBV10-3|NA|NA
CAIRTDRPNQPQHF
TGTGCCATTAGGACCGACAGGCCCAATCAGCCCCAGCATTTT
>TRBJ2-5|TRBV6-2/TRBV6-3|NA|NA
CASSHLLGPLADPRTKETQYF
TGTGCCAGCAGTCACCTTCTCGGACCGTTGGCGGACCCGAGAACTAAAGAGACCCAGTACTTC
>TRBJ2-7|TRBV6-5|NA|NA
CASSYSKSSSEQYF
TGTGCCAGCAGTTACTCCAAAAGTAGCAGCGAGCAGTACTTC
>TRBJ2-7|TRBV11-2|TRBD2|NA
CASSSKRGGPSYEQYF
TGTGCCAGCAGCTCCAAGCGGGGAGGACCCTCCTACGAGCAGTACTTC
>TRBJ2-1|TRBV4-3|TRBD1|NA
CASSLTRDRAYNEQFF
TGCGCCAGCAGCCTAACCCGGGACAGGGCTTACAATGAGCAGTTCTTC
>TRBJ2-5|TRBV2|NA|many
CAATPRGGETQYF
TGTGCTGCCACCCCCCGAGGGGGGGAGACCCAGTACTTC
>TRBJ2-1|TRBV11-2|NA|NA
CASSLTSRRLVAIEQFF
TGTGCCAGCAGCCTAACATCGAGGCGACTGGTCGCTATTGAGCAGTTCTTC
>TRBJ2-2|TRBV4-3|NA|many
CASSRSTTIGGELFF
TGCGCCAGCAGCCGATCTACTACCATTGGTGGGGAGCTGTTTTTT
>TRBJ2-5|TRBV7-8|NA|few
CASSRPPTVIQETQYF
TGTGCCAGCAGCCGACCCCCGACTGTAATCCAAGAGACCCAGTACTTC